This record looks at one T cell receptor (beta chain) sequence and its context. Per the original methods: Nucleated cell number was recorded as an estimate derived from reference gene primer amplification. The data were produced by immunoSEQ multiplex PCR, yet TCRdb's version contains in-frame clones alone and is incomplete. V and J calls and clone size are copied from that table; D and trimming were computed from the DNA. The sample includes just under 350,000 clones, around nine tenths of them seen just once. The data were obtained in a study of blood T cell repertoires in COVID-19. Study information: The United States, Italy and Spain provided the acute and convalescent COVID-19 samples.

Between the trimmed V and J ends, which lost 4 bases and 2 bases, there was a span of 19 bases. The CDR3 has 17 residues. The germline V gene encodes CDR1 SGHNT and CDR2 YYREEE (reference sequence). Sequencing used peripheral blood. The chain carries TRBV5-4 and TRBJ2-1, with D perhaps TRBD2 (6 bases). The clonotype was recovered from a woman in her 70s with COVID-19, enrolled during active disease. CDR3 nucleotide sequence: TGTGCCAGCAGCCCCCTGGGAGGAGGAGTCACCTACAATGAGCAGTTCTTC. It is translated as CASSPLGGGVTYNEQFF.